Sequencing of this T cell receptor beta chain was carried out in a study of blood T cell repertoires in COVID-19. Study context: PBMCs, B-cell-depleted T cells, or T cells were the source of the cDNA or gDNA that made up the material.

The table came from immunoSEQ multiplex PCR; TCRdb's copy has only in-frame clones and leaves some out. Of 65,000 or so clones listed, 75% to 90% are singletons. Trimming stripped 4 bases from V and 1 base from J, with 10 bases between. Germline CDR1 LNHDA, CDR2 SQIVND (reference sequence). The CDR3 loop spans 14 amino acids. This chain uses TRBV19 with TRBJ1-1, with D hard to call. Sequenced: peripheral blood. The source is a man older than 75 with acute or convalescent COVID-19. The CDR3 nucleotides are TGTGCCAGTAGTAGTCGACACGCGAACACTGAAGCTTTCTTT. Its protein product is CASSSRHANTEAFF.